The clone carrying this T cell receptor beta chain has a count of ten or more. The target antigen is unknown. In the source study's methods: It was from CDR3 differences across clinicopathological groups that a distant-metastasis classifier for papillary thyroid cancer was built. TCRdb used MiXCR to call clones anew from the PCR reads. These V and J calls rely on TCRdb rather than the paper's analysis. Of about 7,000 clones in the sample, more than 15% are singletons; the top ten hold roughly 26%. The V gene's germline CDR1 is LNHDA and CDR2 SQIVND (reference sequence). This CDR3 is 13 amino acids long. The germline V and J ends were trimmed by 4 bases and 4 bases, with 9 bases remaining between them. Among the patients, none had received any treatment before thyroid surgery. This sample is part of a study of metastatic and nonmetastatic thyroid tumors. The study, taken as a whole, reports: The study reportedly found significantly higher TCR beta diversity in malignant thyroid tumors than benign nodules, in blood and tumor.

The V and J genes are TRBV19 and TRBJ2-3, with D tentatively TRBD2 (6 bases). Sequencing was carried out using adjacent normal tissue. The TCR was taken from a male donor with papillary thyroid cancer or a benign thyroid nodule (not recorded which). Some clones in this sample may be carry-over from other donors' samples. The CDR3 spells CASSTWGADTQYF. The CDR3 DNA sequence: TGTGCCAGTAGTACCTGGGGGGCAGATACGCAGTATTTT.